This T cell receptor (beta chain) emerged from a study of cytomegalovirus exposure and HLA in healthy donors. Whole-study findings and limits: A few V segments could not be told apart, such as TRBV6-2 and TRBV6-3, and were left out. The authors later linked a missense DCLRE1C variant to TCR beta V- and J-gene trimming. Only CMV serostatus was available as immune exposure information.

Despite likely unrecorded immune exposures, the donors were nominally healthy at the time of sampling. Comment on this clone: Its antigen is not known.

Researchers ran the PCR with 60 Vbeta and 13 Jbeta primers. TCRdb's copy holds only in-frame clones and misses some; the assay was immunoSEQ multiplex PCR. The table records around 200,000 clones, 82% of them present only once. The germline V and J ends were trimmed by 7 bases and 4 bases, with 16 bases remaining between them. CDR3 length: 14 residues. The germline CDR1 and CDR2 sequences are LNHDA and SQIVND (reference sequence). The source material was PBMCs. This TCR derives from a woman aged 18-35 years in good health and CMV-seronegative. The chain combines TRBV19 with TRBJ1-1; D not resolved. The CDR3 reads CASISLISGTEAFF. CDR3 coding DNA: TGTGCCAGTATTAGTCTGATTTCGGGCACTGAAGCTTTCTTT.